The source of this T cell receptor (beta chain) is a study of blood T cell repertoires in COVID-19. Across the study: The United States, Italy and Spain supplied acute and convalescent COVID-19 samples. Sources were T cells, B-cell-depleted T cells, or PBMCs; the material itself was cDNA or gDNA.

Source study methods: The assay estimated nucleated cells by amplifying reference gene primers. Produced via immunoSEQ multiplex PCR; TCRdb's table is partial and in-frame only. D and trimming come from the DNA, and the V and J calls and clone size come from that table. The sample lists fewer than 50,000 clones; roughly 75% were seen once. The ends were cut back, 0 bases at V and 2 bases at J, with 8 bases in the middle. CDR1 is MNHEY and CDR2 is SVGAGI in the germline V gene. This CDR3 has 15 amino acids. The origin of this receptor is a man older than 75 with active or convalescent COVID-19. Sequencing was performed on peripheral blood. The chain couples TRBV6-5 to TRBJ1-3; D not resolved. CDR3 sequence (DNA): TGTGCCAGCAGTTACTCGGGAGGCCCTGGAAACACCATATATTTT. Its protein product is CASSYSGGPGNTIYF.